This T cell receptor (beta chain) was captured in a study of T cells in Graves' hyperthyroidism and ophthalmopathy (dated by TCRdb to between 2018 and 2021). About the study as a whole: Peripheral blood was sampled at the time of initial diagnosis, prior to any treatment. An independent validation cohort of around 20 hyperthyroidism patients and 17 patients who later progressed to ophthalmopathy tested prospective prediction of ophthalmopathy. In addition, the study compared T-cell repertoires in thyroid tissue and in blood from five or six Graves' hyperthyroidism patients. After blood sampling, hyperthyroidism patients were treated with methimazole at a starting dose of 30 mg daily, and ophthalmopathy patients were treated with high-dose intravenous methylprednisolone. To identify distinguishing TCR V-J signatures, a discovery cohort of 95 to 100 patients was used, comprising fewer than 45 with Graves' ophthalmopathy and some 57 with stable Graves' hyperthyroidism. The approximately 90 discovery patients were randomly split 7:3 into training and test sets. The paper describes TCR Vbeta CDR3 sequencing of some 130 peripheral blood samples, made up of 43 ophthalmopathy patients, some 76 hyperthyroidism patients and some 17 progressor patients. Overall study outcomes, separate from this receptor: A model built on a 13 V-J signature distinguished ophthalmopathy from stable hyperthyroidism, reaching about 88% sensitivity and 81.08% specificity in cross-validation and 80%/75% in testing. In validation, progression to ophthalmopathy was predicted by the model with around 70% sensitivity and nearly 75% specificity, a median of approximately 7.1 months before onset. Sample size was not statistically predetermined, and blinding of investigators to group allocation was not performed. Most expanded thyroid clonotypes (frequency above 0.001) were also detected in blood, a finding suggesting that blood repertoires may reflect thyroid immune responses.

Stable Graves' hyperthyroidism was defined as no progression to ophthalmopathy during 18 months of follow-up. Hyperthyroidism patients were aged 18 to 65 years and newly diagnosed, with disease duration of less than 2 months. The study excluded patients with uncontrolled infections, other autoimmune diseases, pregnancy or lactation. Diagnoses relied on clinical symptoms, serum thyroxine and TRAb, thyroid ultrasound and orbital computed tomography. PBMCs were separated from roughly 9.3 ml of fresh peripheral blood using Ficoll-Paque density gradient centrifugation. Total RNA was extracted using Trizol reagent, and RNA quality was assessed on an Agilent 2100 Bioanalyzer. This clonotype was seen at least ten times. Its target antigen remains unknown. No clone much larger than this one lies a single base away; base qualities are absent. Amplification of TCR beta CDR3 regions was carried out from RNA transcripts. A first-round RT-PCR of the TCR CDR3 used the HTBI primer set with the Qiagen OneStep RT-PCR kit. Libraries were constructed in a second round of multiplex PCR, after which size selection and purification were performed. Libraries were sequenced paired-end with 100 bp reads on an Illumina HiSeq2000. The original pipeline was this. Raw data were processed with SOAPnuke, discarding reads with adapters, uncalled bases, mean Phred below 15, or no exact constant-primer or identifier match. High-quality paired reads were merged with COPE v1.2.5, and unique nucleotide sequences were defined as clonotypes. MiTCR v1.1 was used to align the clonotypes against IMGT TRBV, TRBD and TRBJ reference segments. Only V-J combinations with frequency above 0.0001, covering 99.2% of repertoires, were analysed. The TCS score was defined as the ratio of F50 (clonal expansion) to E x V (chaos), calculated using BLOSUM62-based TCRdist between CDR3 peptides within each V-J. Welch's t-statistics and random forest reduced around 520 V-J features to roughly 13, which were used in a naive Bayes classifier (R e1071). TCRdb reprocessing: public reads trimmed at Q25 with fastp, clones called with MiXCR, in-frame beta chains kept. For every CDR3 protein sequence, its rows merge into one entry that carries the most common genes and DNA. TCRdb, rather than the study authors, made the V and J calls. The sample profile shows about 350,000 distinct CDR3 sequences; approximately 13% of them were found once. Just under 25% of the sample is in the top ten clones.

The origin of this receptor is a woman aged 25 to 45 with Graves' hyperthyroidism. The source material was blood.

The CDR3 region has the sequence CASSEGTRDRGYEQYF. The nucleotide sequence is TGTGCCAGCAGTGAAGGGACCCGGGACAGGGGCTACGAGCAGTACTTC. Recombination connected TRBV2 to TRBJ2-7, with 10 central nucleotides matching TRBD1. CDR1 and CDR2, looked up from the germline V gene, are SNHLY and FYNNEI. The CDR3, from cysteine to phenylalanine, totals 16 residues. CDR3 DNA is the only sequence kept; it has 48 bases, read in frame from the first base. Ends trimmed: V by 1 base, J by 3 bases; bases unmatched to a gene: 6.